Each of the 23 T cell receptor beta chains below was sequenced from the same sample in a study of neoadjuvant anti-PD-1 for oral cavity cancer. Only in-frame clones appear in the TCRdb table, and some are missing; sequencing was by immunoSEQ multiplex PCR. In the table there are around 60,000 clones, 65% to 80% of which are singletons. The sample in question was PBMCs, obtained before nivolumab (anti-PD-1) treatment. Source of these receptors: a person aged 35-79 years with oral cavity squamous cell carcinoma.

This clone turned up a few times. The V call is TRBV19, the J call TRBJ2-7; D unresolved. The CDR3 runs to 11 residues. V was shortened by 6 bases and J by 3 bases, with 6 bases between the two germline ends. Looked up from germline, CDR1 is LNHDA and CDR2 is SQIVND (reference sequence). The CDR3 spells CASSGFYEQYF. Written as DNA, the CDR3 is TGTGCCAGTAGCGGCTTCTACGAGCAGTACTTC.

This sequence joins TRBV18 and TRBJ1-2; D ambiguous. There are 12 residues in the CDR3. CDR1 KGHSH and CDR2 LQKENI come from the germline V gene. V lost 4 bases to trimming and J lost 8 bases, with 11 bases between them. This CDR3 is CASSLLAGGYTF. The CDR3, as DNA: TGTGCCAGCTCACTATTAGCAGGCGGCTACACCTTC.

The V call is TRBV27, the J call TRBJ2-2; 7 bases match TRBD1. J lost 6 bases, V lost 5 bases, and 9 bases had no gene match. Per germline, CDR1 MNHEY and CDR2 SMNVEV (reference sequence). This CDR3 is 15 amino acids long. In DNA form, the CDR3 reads TGTGCCAGCAGTCCCAGGGGGTCTCGAGCCGGGGAGCTGTTTTTT. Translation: CASSPRGSRAGELFF.

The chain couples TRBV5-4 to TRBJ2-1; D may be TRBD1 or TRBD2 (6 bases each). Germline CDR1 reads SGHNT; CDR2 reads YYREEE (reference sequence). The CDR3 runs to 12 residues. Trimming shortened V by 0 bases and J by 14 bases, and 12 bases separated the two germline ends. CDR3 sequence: CASSLVRGEEFF. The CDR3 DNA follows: TGTGCCAGCAGCTTGGTGAGGGGGGAGGAGTTCTTC.

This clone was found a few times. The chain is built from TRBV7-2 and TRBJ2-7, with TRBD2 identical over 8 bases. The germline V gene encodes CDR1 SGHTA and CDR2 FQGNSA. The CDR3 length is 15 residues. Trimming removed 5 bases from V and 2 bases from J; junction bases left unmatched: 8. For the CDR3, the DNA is TGTGCCAGCAGCCGGGCAGCGGGGGACACCTACGAGCAGTACTTC. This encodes CASSRAAGDTYEQYF.

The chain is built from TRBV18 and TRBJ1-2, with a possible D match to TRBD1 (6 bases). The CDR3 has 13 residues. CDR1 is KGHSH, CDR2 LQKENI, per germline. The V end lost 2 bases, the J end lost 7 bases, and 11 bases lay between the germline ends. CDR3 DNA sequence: TGTGCCAGCTCACCAGACAGGAAAGGTGGCTACACCTTC. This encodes CASSPDRKGGYTF.

CDR3 residues: CASRPTSGFLGPYNEQFF. CDR3 sequence (DNA): TGTGCCAGCAGACCGACTAGCGGGTTCCTAGGCCCCTACAATGAGCAGTTCTTC. The chain is built from TRBV7-2 and TRBJ2-1, with TRBD2 matching 10 bases. Germline assignment: CDR1 SGHTA and CDR2 FQGNSA. After removal of 6 bases from V and 2 bases from J, the junction contained 13 bases not matched to a gene. This CDR3 is built from 18 residues.

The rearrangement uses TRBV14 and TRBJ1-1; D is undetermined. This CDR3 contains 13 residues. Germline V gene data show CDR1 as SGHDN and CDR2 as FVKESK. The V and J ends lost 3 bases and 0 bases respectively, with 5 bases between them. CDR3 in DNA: TGTGCCAGCAGCCAGAATTTGAACACTGAAGCTTTCTTT. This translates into CASSQNLNTEAFF. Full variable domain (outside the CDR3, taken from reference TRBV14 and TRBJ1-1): EAGVTQFPSHSVIEKGQTVTLRCDPISGHDNLYWYRRVMGKEIKFLLHFVKESKQDESGMPNNRFLAERTGGTYSTLKVQPAELEDSGVYFCASSQNLNTEAFFGQGTRLTVV.

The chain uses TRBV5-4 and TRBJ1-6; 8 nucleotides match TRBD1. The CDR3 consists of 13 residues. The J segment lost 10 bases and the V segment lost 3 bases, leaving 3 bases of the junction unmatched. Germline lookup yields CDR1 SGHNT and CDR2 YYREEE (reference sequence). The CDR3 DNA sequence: TGTGCCAGCAGCTCGACAGGGGAGTCACCCCTCCACTTT. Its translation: CASSSTGESPLHF.

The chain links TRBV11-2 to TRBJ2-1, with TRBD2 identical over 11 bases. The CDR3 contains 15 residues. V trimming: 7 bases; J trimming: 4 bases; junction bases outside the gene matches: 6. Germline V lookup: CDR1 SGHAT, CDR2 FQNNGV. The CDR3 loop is CASKPGLADYNEQFF. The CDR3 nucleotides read TGTGCCAGCAAGCCGGGACTAGCGGATTACAATGAGCAGTTCTTC.

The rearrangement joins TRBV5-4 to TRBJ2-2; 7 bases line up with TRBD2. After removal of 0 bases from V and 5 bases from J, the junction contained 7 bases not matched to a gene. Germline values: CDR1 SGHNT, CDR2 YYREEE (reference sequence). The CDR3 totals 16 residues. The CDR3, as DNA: TGTGCCAGCAGCTTGGTTGGCGGGAGAAATACCGGGGAGCTGTTTTTT. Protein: CASSLVGGRNTGELFF. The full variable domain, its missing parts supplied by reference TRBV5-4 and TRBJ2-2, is ETGVTQSPTHLIKTRGQQVTLRCSSQSGHNTVSWYQQALGQGPQFIFQYYREEENGRGNFPPRFSGLQFPNYSSELNVNALELDDSALYLCASSLVGGRNTGELFFGEGSRLTVL.

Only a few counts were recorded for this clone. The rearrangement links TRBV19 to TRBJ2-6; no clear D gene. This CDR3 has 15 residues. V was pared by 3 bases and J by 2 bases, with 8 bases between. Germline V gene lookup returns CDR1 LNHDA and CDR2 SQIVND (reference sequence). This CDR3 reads CASSMVEAGANVLTF. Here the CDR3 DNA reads TGTGCCAGTAGTATGGTTGAGGCTGGGGCCAACGTCCTGACTTTC.

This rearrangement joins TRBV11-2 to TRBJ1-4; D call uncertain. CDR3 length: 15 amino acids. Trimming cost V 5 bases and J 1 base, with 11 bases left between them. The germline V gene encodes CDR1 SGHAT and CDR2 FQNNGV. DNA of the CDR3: TGTGCCAGCAGCCCATCGCCGGTAACTAATGAAAAACTGTTTTTT. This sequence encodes CASSPSPVTNEKLFF.

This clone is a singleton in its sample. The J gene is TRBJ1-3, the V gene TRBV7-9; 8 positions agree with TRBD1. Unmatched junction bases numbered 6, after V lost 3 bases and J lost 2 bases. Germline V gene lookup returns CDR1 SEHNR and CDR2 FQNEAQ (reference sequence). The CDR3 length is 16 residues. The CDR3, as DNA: TGTGCCAGCAGCTTTTATGGACAGGGAACTGGAAACACCATATATTTT. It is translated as CASSFYGQGTGNTIYF.

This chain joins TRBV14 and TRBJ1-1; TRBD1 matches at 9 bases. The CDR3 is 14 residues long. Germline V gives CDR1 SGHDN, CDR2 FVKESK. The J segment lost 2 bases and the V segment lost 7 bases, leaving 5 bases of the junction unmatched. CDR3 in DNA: TGTGCCAGCACCCGGACAGGGGAAAACACTGAAGCTTTCTTT. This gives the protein CASTRTGENTEAFF. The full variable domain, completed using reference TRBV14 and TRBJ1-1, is EAGVTQFPSHSVIEKGQTVTLRCDPISGHDNLYWYRRVMGKEIKFLLHFVKESKQDESGMPNNRFLAERTGGTYSTLKVQPAELEDSGVYFCASTRTGENTEAFFGQGTRLTVV.

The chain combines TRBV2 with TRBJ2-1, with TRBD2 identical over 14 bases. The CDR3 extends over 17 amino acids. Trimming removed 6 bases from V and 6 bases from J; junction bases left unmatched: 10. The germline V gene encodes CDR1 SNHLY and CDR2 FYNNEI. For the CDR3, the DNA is TGTGCCAGCAGGGGACTAGCGGGAGTCGGGGAGGGCAATGAGCAGTTCTTC. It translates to CASRGLAGVGEGNEQFF.

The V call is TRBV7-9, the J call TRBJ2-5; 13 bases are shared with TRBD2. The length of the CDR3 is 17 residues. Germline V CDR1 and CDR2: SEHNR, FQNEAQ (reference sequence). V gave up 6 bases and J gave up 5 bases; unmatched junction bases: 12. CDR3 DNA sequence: TGTGCCAGCAGACCGATAACTAGCGGGGGGGCCCACGAGACCCAGTACTTC. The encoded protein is CASRPITSGGAHETQYF.

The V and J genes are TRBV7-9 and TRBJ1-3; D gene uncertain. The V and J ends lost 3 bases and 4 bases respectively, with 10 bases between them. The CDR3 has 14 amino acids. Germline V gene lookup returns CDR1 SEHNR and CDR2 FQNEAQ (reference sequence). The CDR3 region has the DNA TGTGCCAGCAGCTTCACCGGAGAAGGAAACACCATATATTTT. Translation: CASSFTGEGNTIYF.

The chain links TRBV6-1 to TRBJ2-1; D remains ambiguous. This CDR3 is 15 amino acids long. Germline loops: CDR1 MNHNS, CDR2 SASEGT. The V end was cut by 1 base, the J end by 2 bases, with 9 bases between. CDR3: CASSEGARTYNEQFF. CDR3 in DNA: TGTGCCAGCAGTGAAGGGGCCCGAACCTACAATGAGCAGTTCTTC.

The CDR3 DNA reads as TGTGCCATCAGTGGGGGGGACAGGGAGTATCAGCCCCAGCATTTT. Translating gives CAISGGDREYQPQHF. The V and J genes are TRBV10-3 and TRBJ1-5; 9 bases are shared with TRBD1. The V segment lost 4 bases and the J segment 5 bases; nucleotides outside the gene matches: 6. CDR1 and CDR2 from the germline V gene are ENHRY and SYGVKD. The CDR3 totals 15 residues.

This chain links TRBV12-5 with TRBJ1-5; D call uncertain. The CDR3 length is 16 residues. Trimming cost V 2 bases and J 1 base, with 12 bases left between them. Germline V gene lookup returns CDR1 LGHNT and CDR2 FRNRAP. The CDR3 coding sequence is TGTGCTAGTGGTTTGTCTTCGGGTCTGAGCAATCAGCCCCAGCATTTT. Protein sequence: CASGLSSGLSNQPQHF.

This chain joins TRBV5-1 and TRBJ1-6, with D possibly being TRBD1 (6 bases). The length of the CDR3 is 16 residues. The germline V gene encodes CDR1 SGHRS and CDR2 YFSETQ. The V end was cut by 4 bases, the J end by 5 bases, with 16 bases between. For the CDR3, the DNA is TGCGCCAGCAGCCCTACAAGGACAGAGAATAATTCACCCCTCCACTTT. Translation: CASSPTRTENNSPLHF.

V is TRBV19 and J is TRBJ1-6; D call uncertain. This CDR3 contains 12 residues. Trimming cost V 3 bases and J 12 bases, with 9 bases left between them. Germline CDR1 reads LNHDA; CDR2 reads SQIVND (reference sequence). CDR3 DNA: TGTGCCAGTAGTATTGGGTTTGGACCCCTCCACTTT. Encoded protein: CASSIGFGPLHF.